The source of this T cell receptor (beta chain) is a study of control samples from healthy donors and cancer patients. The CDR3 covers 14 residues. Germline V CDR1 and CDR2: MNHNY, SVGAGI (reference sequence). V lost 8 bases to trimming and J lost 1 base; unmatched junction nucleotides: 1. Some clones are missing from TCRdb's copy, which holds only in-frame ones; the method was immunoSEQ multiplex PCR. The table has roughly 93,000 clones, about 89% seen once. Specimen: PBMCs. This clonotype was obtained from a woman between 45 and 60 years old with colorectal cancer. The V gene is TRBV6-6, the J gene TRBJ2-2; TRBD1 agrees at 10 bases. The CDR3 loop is CASRDRGNTGELFF. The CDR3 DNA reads TGTGCCAGCCGGGACAGGGGGAACACCGGGGAGCTGTTTTTT.